One sample yielded the 30 T cell receptor beta chains listed below, sequenced in a study of read filtering for tumor transcriptome and immune sequencing. Molecular barcoded adaptors covering alpha/delta and beta/gamma chains were used on about 0.4 ug RNA. TCRdb ran MiXCR on the reads and lists one entry per CDR3 protein. The sample yields about 61,000 distinct CDR3 sequences, about 19% seen once. Sequencing input: a population of CD138-negative cells sorted from bone marrow. These receptors all come from a donor older than 35 with multiple myeloma.

The sample holds many counts of this clonotype. The genes are TRBV7-8 and TRBJ1-1, with no clear D. Germline loops: CDR1 SGHVS, CDR2 FQNEAQ. This CDR3 is 13 amino acids long. V was shortened by 3 bases and J by 3 bases, with 8 bases between the two germline ends. The CDR3 loop is CASSLGFDTEAFF. DNA for the CDR3: TGTGCCAGCAGCTTGGGTTTTGACACTGAAGCTTTCTTT.

This clonotype was detected ten times or more. The chain uses TRBV20-1 and TRBJ1-2; 7 bases are a match to TRBD1. CDR1 DFQATT and CDR2 SNEGSKA come from the germline V gene (reference sequence). The CDR3 runs 12 residues. The junction had 0 bases not matched to a gene; V was cut back by 3 bases and J by 2 bases. CDR3 nucleotides: TGCAGTGCTAGCAGGGGGAACTATGGCTACACCTTC. It yields the protein CSASRGNYGYTF.

This clonotype has a count of ten or more. The CDR3 DNA follows: TGTGCCAGCAGCACCGGAGCTTGGGAGACCCAGTACTTC. Translating gives CASSTGAWETQYF. This rearrangement joins TRBV11-1 to TRBJ2-5; D call uncertain. CDR3 length: 13 residues. V lost 5 bases to trimming and J lost 5 bases, with 12 bases between them. In germline, CDR1 is SGHAT, CDR2 FQDESV (reference sequence).

In its sample, this clonotype was seen many times. The gene calls are TRBV18 and TRBJ2-6; D tentatively fits TRBD1 or TRBD2 (5 bases each). V lost 0 bases and J 9 bases, leaving 9 bases between the germline ends. CDR1 and CDR2 (germline): KGHSH, LQKENI. This CDR3 region has 14 residues. The CDR3 reads CASSPPRGDNVLTF. Written as DNA, the CDR3 is TGTGCCAGCTCACCACCGAGGGGAGACAACGTCCTGACTTTC.

This clonotype appeared many times. The V and J genes are TRBV6-6 and TRBJ2-3; D tentatively reads TRBD1 or TRBD2 (7 bases each). Germline assignment: CDR1 MNHNY and CDR2 SVGAGI (reference sequence). The length of the CDR3 is 16 residues. The V and J ends lost 5 bases and 2 bases respectively, with 17 bases between them. The CDR3 loop is CASSPRQGGVTDTQYF. The CDR3 nucleotides are TGTGCCAGCAGTCCTCGACAGGGAGGGGTCACAGATACGCAGTATTTT.

The sample holds many counts of this clonotype. Written as DNA, the CDR3 is TGCAGTGCTAATAGCGGGGGGGCGGTTAAAGAGACCCAGTACTTC. As protein: CSANSGGAVKETQYF. The chain recombines TRBV20-1 with TRBJ2-5; 11 nucleotides match TRBD2. Losses at the gene ends were 4 bases for V and 3 bases for J; bases not matched to a gene: 7. This CDR3 region has 15 residues. The germline CDR1 and CDR2 sequences are DFQATT and SNEGSKA (reference sequence).

In its sample, this clonotype was seen once. A much larger clone differs by one base, so this may be a read error. The V and J genes are TRBV7-9 and TRBJ2-3, with D hard to call. CDR1 is SEHNR and CDR2 is FQNEAQ in the germline V gene (reference sequence). Between the trimmed V and J ends, which lost 4 bases and 0 bases, there was a span of 8 bases. The CDR3 extends over 14 amino acids. The CDR3 reads CASSSLLSTDTQYF. In DNA form, the CDR3 reads TGTGCCAGCAGCTCTCTGCTTAGCACAGATACGCAGTATTTT.

This clonotype was counted at least ten times. V is TRBV20-1 and J is TRBJ2-3, with 12 bases lining up with TRBD2. V lost 0 bases and J lost 2; bases outside the gene matches: 6. Germline V lookup: CDR1 DFQATT, CDR2 SNEGSKA (reference sequence). The CDR3 sequence is 17 residues long. CDR3 region: CSARDLTSGSDTDTQYF. CDR3 nucleotide sequence: TGCAGTGCTAGAGATCTGACTAGCGGGAGCGACACAGATACGCAGTATTTT.

This clonotype came up many times. The chain is built from TRBV10-3 and TRBJ2-6; no reliable D call. The germline V gene has CDR1 ENHRY and CDR2 SYGVKD. V was shortened by 0 bases and J by 10 bases, with 10 bases between the two germline ends. The CDR3 consists of 14 residues. The CDR3 protein is CAISESALLNVLTF. The CDR3, as DNA: TGTGCCATCAGTGAGTCGGCTCTGTTAAACGTCCTGACTTTC.

There are a few counts of this clonotype. With a much larger clone just one base away, this may be a read error. The genes are TRBV28 and TRBJ2-7; D remains unclear. The CDR3 is 12 amino acids. Trimming took 4 bases from V and 6 from J, leaving 10 bases between them. Germline V lookup: CDR1 MDHEN, CDR2 SYDVKM. CDR3 region: CASSSMEPEQYF. As DNA, the CDR3 is TGTGCCAGCAGTTCAATGGAGCCCGAGCAGTACTTC.

In the case of this clonotype: A far larger clone is off by one base, so a read error is likely. The chain combines TRBV7-9 with TRBJ2-1; D ambiguous. Per germline, CDR1 SEHNR and CDR2 FQNEAQ (reference sequence). The CDR3 consists of 12 residues. The CDR3 sequence is CASSFGQSELFF. Written as DNA, the CDR3 is TGTGCCAGCAGTTTCGGCCAGTCCGAGCTGTTCTTC.

This clonotype was recorded many times. The chain is built from TRBV6-4 and TRBJ2-2; no definite D call. Per the germline V gene, CDR1 is MRHNA and CDR2 is SNTAGT. V was cut by 3 bases and J by 5 bases, with 7 bases left in between. The CDR3 runs 13 residues. The chain's CDR3 is CASSEGGTGELFF. CDR3 coding DNA: TGTGCCAGCAGTGAAGGTGGGACCGGGGAGCTGTTTTTT.

The table lists this clonotype with many counts. CDR3 nucleotide sequence: TGCGCCAGCAGCCAAGCCGGACTAGCGGGGGCCTCCTACGAGCAGTACTTC. The encoded protein is CASSQAGLAGASYEQYF. The chain carries TRBV4-1 and TRBJ2-7, with 13 bases that match TRBD2. CDR1 MGHRA and CDR2 YSYEKL come from the germline V gene. V was pared by 1 base and J by 0 bases, with 3 bases of the junction left unmatched. The length of the CDR3 is 17 residues.

This clonotype has ten or more counts. This chain links TRBV29-1 with TRBJ1-1; TRBD1 matches 7 bases. CDR1 SQVTM and CDR2 ANQGSEA come from the germline V gene. J lost 4 bases, V lost 6 bases, and 8 bases had no gene match. The CDR3 has 13 residues. The CDR3 is CSVRQGDSTEAFF. CDR3 DNA: TGCAGCGTACGACAGGGCGACTCCACTGAAGCTTTCTTT.

This clonotype was counted at least ten times. The V and J genes are TRBV10-3 and TRBJ2-1, with a weak D call TRBD1 (5 bases). Germline CDR1 and CDR2: ENHRY and SYGVKD. The CDR3 spans 12 residues. The V end lost 7 bases, the J end lost 5 bases, and 9 bases lay between the germline ends. The CDR3 sequence is CAITDSDNEQFF. The CDR3 nucleotides are TGTGCCATCACCGACAGTGACAATGAGCAGTTCTTC.

As for this clonotype: A much larger clone lies a single base off, so this may be a read error. Given the absence of the conserved phenylalanine or tryptophan at the CDR3 end, a read error is likely. The chain recombines TRBV20-1 with TRBJ2-5, with 15 positions matching TRBD2. The CDR3 runs 17 residues. CDR1 DFQATT and CDR2 SNEGSKA come from the germline V gene (reference sequence). V lost 2 bases and J lost 5; bases outside the gene matches: 9. CDR3 bases: TGCAGTGCTAGATCGGGGACTAGCGGGGGGCCCCGGGAGACCCAGTACCTC. Protein sequence: CSARSGTSGGPRETQYL.

Ten or more counts support this clonotype. The chain carries TRBV18 and TRBJ2-1; 7 bases map to TRBD1. In germline, CDR1 is KGHSH, CDR2 LQKENI. After removal of 6 bases from V and 9 bases from J, the junction contained 14 bases not matched to a gene. The CDR3 runs 15 residues. The DNA for the CDR3 is TGTGCCAGCTCTCGAACCGGGACAGAAAGCGGTGAGCAGTTCTTC. Translation gives CASSRTGTESGEQFF.

Comment on this clonotype: A read error is possible here, since a much larger clone lies one base away. This chain links TRBV9 with TRBJ1-5, with D uncertain. The V gene's germline CDR1 is SGDLS and CDR2 YYNGEE. The CDR3 totals 10 residues. CDR3 nucleotides: TGTGCCAGCAGCGCCGCCGGTGGCCGATTT. Translation: CASSAAGGRF. The full variable domain, its missing parts supplied by reference TRBV9 and TRBJ1-5, is DSGVTQTPKHLITATGQRVTLRCSPRSGDLSVYWYQQSLDQGLQFLIQYYNGEERAKGNILERFSAQQFPDLHSELNLSSLELGDSALYFCASSAAGGRFGDGTRLSIL.

The chain employs TRBV6-1 and TRBJ1-3; D is unresolved. The length of the CDR3 is 12 residues. Trimming took off 6 bases at V and 4 bases at J, with 7 bases between the two ends. Germline values: CDR1 MNHNS, CDR2 SASEGT. CDR3 DNA: TGTGCCAGCAGGGCGCCCGGAAACACCATATATTTT. This sequence encodes CASRAPGNTIYF.

This clonotype was found many times. The rearrangement uses TRBV2 and TRBJ2-1, with TRBD1 matching 7 bases. The CDR3 runs to 14 residues. Germline CDR1 is SNHLY and CDR2 is FYNNEI. Trimming cost V 4 bases and J 9 bases; bases outside gene matches: 9. CDR3 in DNA: TGTGCCAGCAGTGGAGACAGGGTGAAAGGTGAGCAGTTCTTC. This translates into CASSGDRVKGEQFF.

This clonotype has more than one count but fewer than ten. The chain couples TRBV10-1 to TRBJ2-2; D is uncertain. V was cut by 4 bases and J by 1 base, with 4 bases left in between. Germline CDR1 is WNHNN and CDR2 is SYGVQD (reference sequence). The CDR3 length is 13 residues. The CDR3 spells CASSAQNTGELFF. The DNA of the CDR3 is TGCGCCAGCAGTGCCCAGAACACCGGGGAGCTGTTTTTT.

This clonotype was counted at least ten times. The gene calls are TRBV18 and TRBJ2-1; 14 bases are shared with TRBD2. V shed 8 bases and J 2 bases; nucleotides not matched to a gene: 14. The CDR3 is 19 residues long. Germline V gives CDR1 KGHSH, CDR2 LQKENI. The CDR3 protein is CASTYQTSGRARAYNEQFF. The CDR3 DNA reads TGTGCCAGCACGTATCAGACTAGCGGGAGGGCCAGGGCCTACAATGAGCAGTTCTTC.

This clonotype has at least ten counts. J is TRBJ2-7 and V is TRBV5-1, with TRBD1 as a possible D gene (5 bases). Trimming removed 0 bases at V and 3 bases at J, with 19 bases between. This CDR3 spans 17 amino acids. CDR1 and CDR2 (germline): SGHRS, YFSETQ. This CDR3 is CASSLDFSGHRNYEQYF. The CDR3 nucleotides read TGCGCCAGCAGCTTGGATTTCTCCGGACACCGAAACTACGAGCAGTACTTC.

The chain has TRBV7-2 and TRBJ2-7; TRBD2 matches 15 bases. Germline V CDR1 and CDR2: SGHTA, FQGNSA. Germline trimming cut 6 bases from V and 2 bases from J; bases unmatched to any gene: 11. The CDR3 totals 18 residues. The CDR3 DNA reads TGTGCCAGCAGTTTCGGACTAGCGGGAGGGTCCTACACCTACGAGCAGTACTTC. Translation: CASSFGLAGGSYTYEQYF.

In this sample, this clonotype turned up many times. V usage is TRBV11-2 and J usage is TRBJ2-2; 7 bases are a match to TRBD2. Looked up from germline, CDR1 is SGHAT and CDR2 is FQNNGV. This CDR3 contains 15 residues. Trimming cost V 3 bases and J 3 bases; bases outside gene matches: 4. The CDR3 DNA is TGTGCCAGCAGCTTGGGGGGGGGGTACACCGGGGAGCTGTTTTTT. Protein: CASSLGGGYTGELFF.

CDR3: CASSPKAGVGEQFF. Here the CDR3 DNA reads TGTGCCAGCAGCCCCAAAGCGGGAGTAGGTGAGCAGTTCTTC. The chain is built from TRBV7-3 and TRBJ2-1; 8 positions agree with TRBD2. J lost 9 bases, V lost 5 bases, and 9 bases had no gene match. Per germline, CDR1 SGHTA and CDR2 FQGTGA. The CDR3 has 14 amino acids. The complete variable domain, with remaining parts taken from reference TRBV7-3 and TRBJ2-1, reads GAGVSQTPSNKVTEKGKYVELRCDPISGHTALYWYRQSLGQGPEFLIYFQGTGAADDSGLPNDRFFAVRPEGSVSTLKIQRTERGDSAVYLCASSPKAGVGEQFFGPGTRLTVL.

There are many counts of this clonotype. The V gene is TRBV2, the J gene TRBJ2-2; tentative D call: TRBD2 (6 bases). Per germline, CDR1 SNHLY and CDR2 FYNNEI. The CDR3 extends over 12 amino acids. The V gene lost 10 bases and the J gene lost 5 bases, with 11 bases spanning the gap. The CDR3 protein is CATSGYTGELFF. CDR3 bases: TGTGCCACCAGCGGGTATACCGGGGAGCTGTTTTTT.

The V call is TRBV11-2, the J call TRBJ2-4; D is unresolved. Trimming left V 1 base short and J 5 bases short, with 9 bases between. The CDR3 length is 14 residues. CDR1 is SGHAT, CDR2 FQNNGV, per germline. As DNA, the CDR3 is TGTGCCAGCAGCTTAGGGATCACCCAAAACATTCAGTACTTC. This translates into CASSLGITQNIQYF.

This clonotype was picked up many times. The V gene is TRBV5-1, the J gene TRBJ1-1; 7 bases are a match to TRBD1. The CDR3 is made up of 15 amino acids. J lost 1 base, V lost 4 bases, and 7 bases had no gene match. In germline, CDR1 is SGHRS, CDR2 YFSETQ. The CDR3 bases are TGCGCCAGCAGCACTGGAGGGGGCCGGAACACTGAAGCTTTCTTT. This translates into CASSTGGGRNTEAFF. Supplemented by reference TRBV5-1 and TRBJ1-1, the full variable domain reads KAGVTQTPRYLIKTRGQQVTLSCSPISGHRSVSWYQQTPGQGLQFLFEYFSETQRNKGNFPGRFSGRQFSNSRSEMNVSTLELGDSALYLCASSTGGGRNTEAFFGQGTRLTVV.

This clonotype was observed at least ten times. The chain uses TRBV20-1 and TRBJ2-3; 10 bases line up with TRBD1. Germline loops: CDR1 DFQATT, CDR2 SNEGSKA (reference sequence). CDR3 length equals 17 residues. After removal of 4 bases from V and 4 bases from J, the junction contained 14 bases not matched to a gene. CDR3 in DNA: TGCAGTGCTACGCCCAAGGGTCGGGACAGGGGCCCAGATACGCAGTATTTT. Residues: CSATPKGRDRGPDTQYF.